The 6 T cell receptor beta chains in this list originate from one sample, sequenced in a study of T cell clonality in common variable immunodeficiency (dated by TCRdb to 2014 to 2015). The study at large found these results: CVID TCRbeta sequences reportedly showed fewer deletions and N-nucleotide insertions and lacked highly modified clones with 13 or more V deletions.

These receptors' antigens are unknown. Library prep was done by the immunoSEQ multiplex PCR assay. The source is immuneACCESS, and TCRdb retained only in-frame sequences with V and J called. Part of the clones is not carried over; for the studies checked, unresolved V genes explain less than half of this, and the remainder is unexplained. Here the sample lists tens of thousands of clones, none seen once only. The ten largest make up about 3.3% of the sample. Sequences were obtained from peripheral blood mononuclear cells. The receptors were gathered from a human donor with common variable immunodeficiency.

A remark on this clone: The CDR3 end is not reached by the read, which stops 3 residues before it; the germline J gene fills it in. V gene TRBV20-1 combines with J gene TRBJ1-1, with 12 bases lining up with TRBD1. Unmatched junction bases numbered 9, after V lost 6 bases and J lost 1 base. Germline-derived CDR1 and CDR2 are DFQATT and SNEGSKA (reference sequence). The CDR3 loop spans 16 amino acids. CDR3 protein: CSARDRGQPRNTEAFF. CDR3 bases read: TGCAGTGCCCGGGACAGGGGGCAACCAAGGAACACTGAA.

A few counts support this clone. The read comes to an end 3 residues before the CDR3 does, leaving the germline J gene to fill in the end. V gene TRBV2 combines with J gene TRBJ2-1; 12 positions match TRBD2. J gave up 9 bases and V 5 bases, and 8 bases lay outside the gene matches. The CDR3 runs 15 residues. The V gene's germline CDR1 is SNHLY and CDR2 FYNNEI. This CDR3 reads CASSLGLAGFGEQFF. CDR3 DNA (partial): TGTGCCAGCAGTCTAGGACTAGCGGGATTCGGTGAG. Together with reference TRBV2 and TRBJ2-1, the CDR3 gives the full variable domain: EPEVTQTPSHQVTQMGQEVILRCVPISNHLYFYWYRQILGQKVEFLVSFYNNEISEKSEIFDDQFSVERPDGSNFTLKIRSTKLEDSAMYFCASSLGLAGFGEQFFGPGTRLTVL.

This clone came up many times. The sequenced fragment ends 3 residues before the CDR3 boundary, so the rest is inferred from the germline J gene. This chain uses TRBV29-1 with TRBJ2-7, with D hard to call. Trimming stripped 4 bases from V and 1 base from J, with 5 bases between. The length of the CDR3 is 11 residues. Germline CDR1 is SQVTM and CDR2 is ANQGSEA. The CDR3 here is CSVVLSYEQYF. The DNA read from the CDR3 is TGCAGCGTTGTCTTATCCTACGAG.

This clone was detected ten times or more. The sequenced fragment ends 3 residues before the CDR3 boundary, so the rest is inferred from the germline J gene. J is TRBJ1-1 and V is TRBV5-1; no clear D. CDR3 length: 14 residues. The V and J ends lost 0 bases and 2 bases respectively, with 8 bases between them. Per germline, CDR1 SGHRS and CDR2 YFSETQ. This chain's CDR3 is CASSLEPVNTEAFF. The DNA read from the CDR3 is TGCGCCAGCAGCTTGGAACCAGTTAACACTGAA.

This clone was picked up many times. With the read ending 3 residues before the CDR3 end, the germline J gene is used to fill in that end. The V and J genes are TRBV4-2 and TRBJ1-1, with a possible D match to TRBD1 (6 bases). The ends were cut back, 4 bases at V and 7 bases at J, with 25 bases in the middle. Germline CDR1 reads LGHNA; CDR2 reads YNFKEQ. The CDR3 contains 17 residues. CDR3 amino acids: CASSPNLGQSGRGEAFF. The covered CDR3 bases are TGTGCCAGCAGCCCAAACCTGGGGCAGTCAGGCAGGGGTGAA.

As concerns this clone: The CDR3 end lies 3 residues beyond the end of the read and is filled in from the germline J gene. J is TRBJ2-7 and V is TRBV29-1; D is perhaps TRBD2 (5 bases). V was trimmed by 0 bases and J by 2 bases, leaving 5 bases between them. Germline V lookup: CDR1 SQVTM, CDR2 ANQGSEA. The CDR3 spans 12 residues. The CDR3 loop is CSVEDGAYEQYF. Incomplete CDR3 DNA: TGCAGCGTTGAAGACGGGGCCTACGAG.